Below are 14 T cell receptor beta chains sequenced from a single sample in a study of T cells in women clearing cervical HPV infection. Measured with immunoSEQ multiplex PCR; TCRdb has only the in-frame clones, and not every one. Recorded for this sample: tens of thousands of clones. Sequencing was done on a sample of blood buffy coat. The receptors derive from a woman aged 18 to 75 with a cervical HPV16 infection that either progressed to CIN3+ or cleared (not recorded which).

About this clone: The observed sequence ends 3 residues before the CDR3 terminus, with the missing tail filled in from the germline J gene. The J gene is TRBJ1-1, the V gene TRBV7-3; D not resolved. CDR1 is SGHTA and CDR2 is FQGTGA in the germline V gene. The CDR3 is 13 amino acids. Partial CDR3 DNA: TGTGCCAGCAGCCCCCAGGCGGGGAGGGAA. Its translation is CASSPQAGRE. The CDR3 in its entirety is CASSPQAGREAFF.

About this clone: Read coverage stops 3 residues before the CDR3 terminus; the germline J gene supplies the remainder. The V gene is TRBV5-8, the J gene TRBJ1-6; D remains ambiguous. This CDR3 region has 12 residues. Looked up from germline, CDR1 is SGHTS and CDR2 is YDEGEE. CDR3 sequence reads: CASSESGYSLHF. CDR3 DNA, as far as it was read: TGTGCCAGCAGCGAAAGCGGGTATTCC.

Notes on this clone: The CDR3 end is not reached by the read, which stops 3 residues before it; the germline J gene fills it in. This chain joins TRBV29-1 and TRBJ2-1; the match to TRBD2 covers 7 bases. This CDR3 spans 14 amino acids. CDR1 is SQVTM and CDR2 is ANQGSEA in the germline V gene. J lost 7 bases, V lost 3 bases, and 9 bases had no gene match. CDR3 DNA, as far as it was read: TGCAGCGTTGATGGGTTAGCGGGTCTTAATGAG. Protein sequence: CSVDGLAGLNE. The CDR3 reads in full as CSVDGLAGLNEQFF.

On this clone: The sequenced fragment ends 3 residues before the CDR3 boundary, so the rest is inferred from the germline J gene. V and J are TRBV28 and TRBJ1-5, with a tentative D call TRBD1 (5 bases). The CDR3 spans 16 residues. V lost 1 base and J lost 1, with 11 bases in between. Germline lookup yields CDR1 MDHEN and CDR2 SYDVKM. This CDR3 is CASSLYGASSNQPQHF. The CDR3 bases that were read are TGTGCCAGCAGTTTATATGGGGCTTCGAGCAATCAGCCC.

As regards this clone: The sequenced fragment ends 3 residues before the CDR3 boundary, so the rest is inferred from the germline J gene. The rearrangement joins TRBV19 to TRBJ2-1; TRBD2 matches 7 bases. Trimming cost V 1 base and J 4 bases; bases outside gene matches: 7. Germline V lookup: CDR1 LNHDA, CDR2 SQIVND (reference sequence). The CDR3 runs 16 residues. This chain's CDR3 is CASSIAGLAEYNEQFF. The CDR3 bases that were read are TGTGCCAGTAGTATAGCTGGGCTAGCGGAGTACAATGAG.

Concerning this clone: The sequenced fragment ends 3 residues before the CDR3 boundary, so the rest is inferred from the germline J gene. This chain uses TRBV30 with TRBJ2-7, with 10 nucleotides matching TRBD2. This CDR3 spans 17 amino acids. Germline CDR1 is GTSNPN and CDR2 is SVGIG (reference sequence). V lost 1 base, J lost 3 bases, and 12 bases stayed unmatched. The DNA read from the CDR3 is TGTGCCTGGAGTGGGGAGTCTGGACTAGCGGCGTTCTACGAG. Translated, it gives CAWSGESGLAAFYE. The CDR3 in its entirety is CAWSGESGLAAFYEQYF.

The sequenced CDR3 bases are TGCGCCAGCGGGGGGGGCGGGGAG. This codes for CASGGGGE. The full CDR3 protein reads CASGGGGELFF. The chain links TRBV23-1 to TRBJ2-2, with 7 bases fitting TRBD2. The read is 3 residues too short to cover the CDR3 end, so that end is filled in from the germline J gene. TRBV23-1 has ORF status, its function being uncertain. The junction had 1 base not matched to a gene; V was cut back by 8 bases and J by 7 bases. The CDR3 runs to 11 residues.

On this clone: The read terminates 3 residues ahead of where the CDR3 ends, so the germline J gene completes it. V and J are TRBV13 and TRBJ2-3; D might be TRBD1 (5 bases). Per germline, CDR1 PRHDT and CDR2 FYEKMQ (reference sequence). The CDR3 length is 12 residues. The sequenced CDR3 bases are TGTGCCAGCAGCTTAGAGGGGAAGACG. Translating gives CASSLEGKT. The whole CDR3 protein reads CASSLEGKTQYF.

Concerning this clone: The sequence runs out 3 residues before the end of the CDR3; the remainder is reconstructed from the germline J gene. The chain carries TRBV20-1 and TRBJ2-7; 7 nucleotides agree with TRBD2. CDR1 is DFQATT, CDR2 SNEGSKA, per germline (reference sequence). The CDR3 consists of 15 residues. The trim removed 5 bases at V and 4 bases at J, leaving 14 bases unmatched. CDR3 DNA (partial): TGCAGTGCTGGGAATCCAAGCGGGACGGTATACGAG. Its protein product is CSAGNPSGTVYE. The entire CDR3 sequence reads CSAGNPSGTVYEQYF.

Regarding this clone: The read stops 3 residues short of the end of the CDR3; the missing end is completed from the germline J gene. V is TRBV19 and J is TRBJ2-7; 8 bases align to TRBD1. The CDR3 covers 14 residues. Trimming removed 2 bases from V and 1 base from J; junction bases left unmatched: 1. Germline CDR1 and CDR2: LNHDA and SQIVND (reference sequence). CDR3 DNA, as far as it was read: TGTGCCAGTAGTATAACAGGGGGGTCCTACGAG. Its protein product is CASSITGGSYE. The whole CDR3 protein is CASSITGGSYEQYF.

CDR3 bases read: TGCAGTGCTGGGGTGCGGGGTTCCTACGAG. The encoded protein is CSAGVRGSYE. The whole CDR3 sequence is CSAGVRGSYEQYF. The J gene is TRBJ2-7, the V gene TRBV20-1; D might be TRBD2 (6 bases). The read ends 3 residues shy of where the CDR3 ends; the end is completed using the germline J gene. The germline V gene encodes CDR1 DFQATT and CDR2 SNEGSKA (reference sequence). V lost 5 bases, J lost 1 base, and 12 bases lay in between. CDR3 length: 13 amino acids.

A remark on this clone: Germline is not matched at one junction end, which may reflect a read error. The DNA ends 3 residues before the CDR3 does, and the rest of the CDR3 is filled in from the germline J gene. This specimen includes other DNA sequences encoding the same CDR3. The rearrangement joins TRBV5-1 to TRBJ1-3; TRBD1 is a possible D gene (5 bases). CDR3 length: 13 residues. Germline V gene lookup returns CDR1 SGHRS and CDR2 YFSETQ. The CDR3: CASRTQAGNTIYF. The sequenced part of the CDR3 DNA is TGCGCCAGCAGAACACAGGCTGGAAACACT.

As concerns this clone: The sequenced fragment ends 3 residues before the CDR3 boundary, so the rest is inferred from the germline J gene. The chain couples TRBV19 to TRBJ2-5; 11 bases align to TRBD2. V lost 0 bases and J lost 6; bases outside the gene matches: 6. The germline V gene has CDR1 LNHDA and CDR2 SQIVND (reference sequence). The length of the CDR3 is 16 residues. Here the CDR3 reads CASSIDTSGSGKTQYF. The CDR3 DNA, read in part, is TGTGCCAGTAGTATAGATACTAGCGGGAGTGGGAAGACC.

With regard to this clone: The read terminates 3 residues ahead of where the CDR3 ends, so the germline J gene completes it. The chain recombines TRBV13 with TRBJ2-3; 9 bases align to TRBD2. Germline trimming cut 5 bases from V and 1 base from J; bases unmatched to any gene: 4. Germline CDR1 reads PRHDT; CDR2 reads FYEKMQ (reference sequence). CDR3 length equals 15 residues. The sequenced part of the CDR3 DNA is TGTGCCAGCAGCCTCCGACTAGCGGGCACAGATACG. It translates to CASSLRLAGTDT. The complete CDR3 sequence is CASSLRLAGTDTQYF. Using reference TRBV13 and TRBJ2-3 for the parts outside the CDR3, the full variable domain is AAGVIQSPRHLIKEKRETATLKCYPIPRHDTVYWYQQGPGQDPQFLISFYEKMQSDKGSIPDRFSAQQFSDYHSELNMSSLELGDSALYFCASSLRLAGTDTQYFGPGTRLTVL.